This paragraph reports one T cell receptor beta chain. Its specificity is not known. The data belong to a study of OX40 agonist ivuxolimab in advanced cancers. Samples were taken at baseline and on day 1 of cycles 4 and 7. Study-level findings and limits: The 0.1-3.0 mg/kg partial responders had among the lowest clonal expansion. At 0.1 to 3.0 mg/kg and by week 6, CD4+ and CD8+ T cells in the blood had expanded clonally. Expanded clones were, on average, more numerous in CD8+ T cells than in CD4+.

The assay was immunoSEQ multiplex PCR, and TCRdb's table has in-frame clones only and misses some. The profile shows 45,000 to 60,000 clones, about nine tenths of them singletons. The clonotype was recovered from an adult with an advanced solid tumor such as melanoma, head and neck, liver or kidney cancer. The sample consisted of CD4+ or CD8+ T cells sorted from blood, taken in a trial of the OX40 agonist ivuxolimab.

The chain's CDR3 is CASSLSSGAGGPWEQFF. CDR3 nucleotides: TGTGCCAGCAGCTTGTCATCTGGAGCGGGAGGGCCGTGGGAGCAGTTCTTC. The chain combines TRBV11-3 with TRBJ2-1; TRBD2 agrees at 10 bases. This CDR3 has 17 amino acids. Germline assignment: CDR1 SGHNT and CDR2 YENEEA. V shed 3 bases, J shed 10 bases, and the junction held 15 bases outside the gene matches.